This T cell receptor (beta chain) was documented in a study of T-cell reconstitution after alpha-beta-depleted transplantation in children. The study, taken as a whole, reports: T-cell counts and diversity were attributed mostly to newly produced T cells one year after transplant. At around two months after transplant, the alpha-beta T cells were reportedly derived from several hundred expanded clones that came from non-depleted graft cells. Surviving thymic progenitors and recipient T cells were the source of high TCRbeta diversity at day 60 in some patients.

Unique molecular identifiers were incorporated into the prepared TCRbeta library. Via MiXCR, TCRdb re-called the PCR reads, giving one row per CDR3 protein. This table holds some 440,000 distinct CDR3 sequences, around 15% found once. Remarks on this clonotype: Antigen: not known.

The V end lost 7 bases, the J end lost 4 bases, and 20 bases lay between the germline ends. This CDR3 spans 15 amino acids. Germline V gene lookup returns CDR1 SNHLY and CDR2 FYNNEI. The specimen comprised PBMCs, mostly from graft donor cells, sampled 360 days after TCRalphabeta/CD19-depleted stem cell transplant. This chain uses TRBV2 with TRBJ2-7; TRBD2 is a possible D gene (6 bases). The clonotype comes from a boy under two years old who had a stem cell transplant for Wiskott-Aldrich syndrome, so the T cells may come from the graft donor. CDR3 sequence (DNA): TGTGCCAGCAATGCCGGGACTCTCAAACGTTACGAGCAGTACTTC. Amino acids: CASNAGTLKRYEQYF.